This record looks at one T cell receptor (beta chain) sequence and its context. Original methodology: For nucleated cells, counts were estimated from reference gene primer amplification. Assay: immunoSEQ multiplex PCR; the TCRdb copy retains only in-frame clones and omits some. V, J and clone size derive from that table, while D and trimming were established from the DNA sequence. The sample includes about 180,000 clones, 75% to 90% seen only once; the top ten take over 2.5%. These data come from a study of blood T cell repertoires in COVID-19. Study context: Sample material is recorded as cDNA or gDNA derived from T cells, B-cell-depleted T cells, or PBMCs.

The CDR3 is made up of 14 amino acids. Germline V gene lookup returns CDR1 MDHEN and CDR2 SYDVKM. Trimming stripped 7 bases from V and 3 bases from J, with 15 bases between. The clonotype was recovered from a man aged 60 to 75 with acute or convalescent COVID-19. Sequenced material: peripheral blood. The gene calls are TRBV28 and TRBJ1-2; D is perhaps TRBD1 (6 bases). The CDR3 loop is CASNPAGADYGYTF. In DNA, the CDR3 is TGTGCCAGCAACCCCGCGGGGGCGGACTATGGCTACACCTTC.